The subject of this entry is one T cell receptor beta chain. The antigen is unknown. The same CDR3 can be traced to other DNA sequences in this sample. These data originate in a study of PD-1 blockade in classical Hodgkin lymphoma. In the study overall: Patients in the cohort were put on intravenous nivolumab, 3 mg/kg every 2 weeks.

Findings and limits, study-wide: Reports indicated that newly diagnosed patients had lower baseline TCR diversity than healthy donors did. Complete responders' baseline diversity resembled that of newly diagnosed patients.

Profiling relied on immunoSEQ multiplex PCR, and the TCRdb table lists in-frame clones only, not all of them. The data contain more than 95,000 clones, approximately 90% of them singletons. Described time point: cycle 4 day 1 (C4D1), after 6 weeks of nivolumab. Relapses following autologous stem cell transplantation were seen in all patients, with brentuximab vedotin exposure varying. Patients reached a best response of complete response, partial response or progressive disease. The germline gives CDR1 MNHEY, CDR2 SVGAGI. V lost 6 bases to trimming and J lost 1 base, with 9 bases between them. The CDR3 runs 13 residues.

Sequencing used peripheral blood mononuclear cells (PBMCs), obtained before the fourth cycle of nivolumab. This TCR came from a human donor with classical Hodgkin lymphoma. J is TRBJ1-1 and V is TRBV6-5; possible D gene TRBD1, 5 bases. CDR3 loop: CASSYTGNTEAFF. CDR3 coding DNA: TGTGCCAGCAGCTACACAGGGAACACTGAAGCTTTCTTT.